The text below deals with one T cell receptor beta chain. The CDR3 runs 13 residues. J lost 4 bases, V lost 4 bases, and 4 bases had no gene match. Germline V lookup: CDR1 SGHRS, CDR2 YFSETQ. Genomic DNA served as the source from which two-round multiplex PCR generated TCR beta CDR3 amplicons. For every TRBV and TRBJ gene, a specific primer was used in first-round PCR. Each CDR3 protein is one row after TCRdb ran MiXCR on the multiplex PCR reads. The sample consists of about 20,000 distinct CDR3 sequences, around 45% of them appearing once. The data were taken from a study of prognosis after radiotherapy for stage I lung cancer. Study-wide context: The non-small cell lung cancer patients were all regarded as unsuitable for surgery on medical grounds. The radiotherapy was SBRT split into 3 to 5 fractions, giving a biologically effective dose of at least 100 Gy.

The sequencing here drew on PBMCs, taken before or after stereotactic body radiation therapy (not recorded which). This TCR was recovered from a donor aged 50 or older with non-small cell lung cancer. The chain carries TRBV5-1 and TRBJ2-7; 8 bases map to TRBD1. DNA of the CDR3: TGCGCCAGCAGCCCGGACAGGGCGTACGAGCAGTACTTC. Translation gives CASSPDRAYEQYF.